This is a list of T cell receptor beta chains from one sample in a study of Tregs in tolerant kidney transplant recipients. Libraries were prepared by immunoSEQ multiplex PCR; TCRdb keeps only in-frame clonotypes and omits some of them. Of 54,000 or so clones in the sample, about 91% were seen once. This material consisted of CD8+ T cells from blood (PBMCs), taken 24 months after the transplant. Receptor source: a human patient who received a combined kidney and bone marrow transplant. These T cells may partly come from the graft donor. CDR3s include the opening cysteine and the closing phenylalanine or tryptophan. A D gene is named only where the DNA matches it firmly. The size field is filled for only some rows; it gives once, few, many or a size class.

j_call v_call d_call clone_size cdr3_aa cdr3_nt
TRBJ1-2 TRBV19 TRBD1 few CASGSGRGYGYTF TGTGCCAGCGGATCGGGCAGGGGGTATGGCTACACCTTC
TRBJ2-5 TRBV27 NA NA CASSFMVRETQYF TGTGCCAGCAGTTTTATGGTTAGAGAGACCCAGTACTTC
TRBJ2-1 TRBV5-6 TRBD2 NA CASSFPSGGVEQFF TGTGCCAGCAGCTTCCCTAGCGGGGGAGTTGAGCAGTTCTTC
TRBJ2-3 TRBV7-2 TRBD2 few CASSLTGGRGTDTQYF TGTGCCAGCAGCTTAACCGGCGGGAGAGGCACAGATACGCAGTATTTT
TRBJ1-6 TRBV28 NA few CASSFQVDNSPLHF TGTGCCAGCAGTTTCCAGGTGGATAATTCACCCCTCCACTTT
TRBJ2-7 TRBV5-1 NA NA CASSLRSTPWEQYF TGCGCCAGCAGCTTGCGGTCTACCCCGTGGGAGCAGTACTTC
TRBJ2-2 TRBV19 TRBD2 NA CASSNPGRVAGGLGTGELFF TGTGCCAGTAGTAACCCAGGAAGGGTAGCGGGAGGGTTGGGCACCGGGGAGCTGTTTTTT
TRBJ2-7 TRBV7-8 TRBD1 NA CASSRRDRVPYEQYF TGTGCCAGCAGCCGCAGGGACAGGGTGCCCTACGAGCAGTACTTC
TRBJ1-2 TRBV7-6 NA NA CASSLASPSGHSKSGYGYTF TGTGCCAGCAGCTTAGCCTCTCCGTCGGGACACAGTAAATCAGGCTATGGCTACACCTTC
TRBJ1-5 TRBV28 NA NA CASATGNQPQHF TGTGCCAGCGCTACAGGGAATCAGCCCCAGCATTTT
TRBJ1-2 TRBV6-5 NA few CASSYSNTAYGYTF TGTGCCAGCAGTTACTCGAATACAGCCTATGGCTACACCTTC
TRBJ2-7 TRBV30 TRBD2 NA CAWSGGGLAPLYEQYF TGTGCCTGGAGTGGGGGGGGACTAGCCCCTCTCTACGAGCAGTACTTC
TRBJ2-4 TRBV7-8 TRBD2 NA CASRPHPSGTSGSVAKNIQYF TGTGCCAGCAGACCTCATCCTTCCGGGACTAGCGGGAGTGTTGCCAAAAACATTCAGTACTTC
TRBJ2-7 TRBV5-6 TRBD1 NA CASSYGTGGSYEQYF TGTGCCAGCAGCTACGGGACAGGGGGCTCCTACGAGCAGTACTTC
TRBJ2-3 TRBV27 TRBD2 NA CASSGLAGGDTQYF TGTGCCAGCAGTGGACTAGCGGGGGGTGATACGCAGTATTTT
TRBJ2-1 TRBV15 NA NA CATSREEDNEQFF TGTGCCACCAGCAGAGAGGAGGACAATGAGCAGTTCTTC
TRBJ2-1 TRBV9 NA NA CASGRGGDISYNEQFF TGTGCCAGCGGCCGGGGAGGGGACATCTCCTACAATGAGCAGTTCTTC
TRBJ1-1 TRBV19 NA NA CASSVMNTEAFF TGTGCCAGTTCGGTAATGAACACTGAAGCTTTCTTT
TRBJ1-5 TRBV27 TRBD1 NA CASSAGGRQPQHF TGTGCCAGCAGCGCAGGGGGAAGGCAGCCCCAGCATTTT
TRBJ1-5 TRBV9 NA NA CASSAAGGNQPQHF TGTGCCAGCAGCGCCGCGGGGGGCAATCAGCCCCAGCATTTT
TRBJ2-5 TRBV7-9 TRBD2 NA CASSWTSGMKTQYF TGTGCCAGCAGCTGGACTAGCGGGATGAAGACCCAGTACTTC
TRBJ1-2 TRBV5-4 TRBD1 NA CASSSGQGAGGYTF TGTGCCAGCAGCTCTGGACAGGGGGCGGGTGGCTACACCTTC
TRBJ2-1 TRBV27 NA NA CASSLSRGQYNEQFF TGTGCCAGCAGTTTATCGCGCGGGCAATACAATGAGCAGTTCTTC
TRBJ2-7 TRBV4-3 NA NA CASSPSPISYEQYF TGCGCCAGCAGCCCGAGTCCAATATCCTACGAGCAGTACTTC
TRBJ2-7 TRBV4-3 TRBD2 NA CASSPGTSGGDEQYF TGCGCCAGCAGCCCAGGGACTAGCGGGGGGGACGAGCAGTACTTC
TRBJ2-7 TRBV5-6 NA NA CASSSQLPTSYEQYF TGTGCCAGCAGCTCCCAACTGCCAACGTCCTACGAGCAGTACTTC
TRBJ1-2 TRBV7-2 TRBD1 NA CASSPGTGDYGYTF TGTGCCAGCAGTCCCGGGACAGGCGACTATGGCTACACCTTC
TRBJ2-1 TRBV19 NA NA CASSIFAGSYNEQFF TGTGCCAGTAGTATTTTCGCAGGATCCTACAATGAGCAGTTCTTC
TRBJ2-7 TRBV7-6 TRBD2 NA CASSTGTSPYEQYF TGTGCCAGCAGCACCGGGACTAGCCCCTACGAGCAGTACTTC
TRBJ2-1 TRBV29-1 TRBD2 NA CSVDGRARDEQFF TGCAGCGTGGATGGGAGGGCCAGGGATGAGCAGTTCTTC
TRBJ1-1 TRBV11-3 TRBD1 few CASSSRNRGASTEAFF TGTGCCAGCAGCTCCCGAAACAGGGGGGCGTCCACTGAAGCTTTCTTT
TRBJ2-5 TRBV15 NA NA CATSRPSGGPFQETQYF TGTGCCACCAGCAGACCATCCGGGGGACCATTCCAAGAGACCCAGTACTTC
TRBJ2-1 TRBV11-3 NA NA CASSLRGSLNNEQFF TGTGCCAGCAGCTTAAGAGGGAGTCTGAACAATGAGCAGTTCTTC
TRBJ2-7 TRBV10-2 TRBD1 large CASSESTGVLEQYF TGCGCCAGCAGTGAGTCGACAGGGGTATTGGAGCAGTACTTC
TRBJ2-3 TRBV7-8 TRBD2 NA CASSYGDYSGDTQYF TGTGCCAGCAGCTACGGGGACTATTCGGGAGATACGCAGTATTTT
TRBJ2-2 TRBV7-3 NA NA CASSLVLTGELFF TGTGCCAGCAGCTTAGTTCTGACCGGGGAGCTGTTTTTT
TRBJ1-5 TRBV4-3 TRBD1 once CASSPFTGADNQPQHF TGCGCCAGCAGCCCGTTTACAGGGGCGGACAATCAGCCCCAGCATTTT
TRBJ2-1 TRBV2 NA NA CASRGLGEGVFNEQFF TGTGCCAGCAGGGGGTTGGGGGAGGGGGTTTTCAATGAGCAGTTCTTC
TRBJ2-3 TRBV6-6 TRBD2 NA CASTLAGATDTQYF TGTGCCAGCACCTTAGCGGGAGCCACAGATACGCAGTATTTT